These T cell receptor beta chains were read from a single sample in a study of regulatory T cells in long-lasting Graves disease. TCRdb called the multiplex PCR reads again in MiXCR, with one record for every CDR3 protein. The data contain 500,000 or so distinct CDR3 sequences, about 16% of them singletons. Separately, the same data were catalogued under a study of T cells in Graves' hyperthyroidism and ophthalmopathy.

The sample here was peripheral blood mononuclear cells (PBMCs), taken at new diagnosis, from a patient treated with antithyroid drugs. These receptors came from a woman aged 40 to 65 with Graves disease. CDR3s include the opening cysteine and the closing phenylalanine or tryptophan. A D gene is named only where the DNA matches it firmly. The size entry is marked missing in some rows and otherwise reads once, few, many or a size class.

>-|TRBV7-2|-|TRBJ2-3
CASSFGDTRYF
TGTGCCAGCAGCTTCGGAGATACGCGGTATTTT
>many|TRBV6-1|-|TRBJ1-6
CATKPGFNSPLHF
TGTGCCACCAAGCCGGGGTTCAATTCACCCCTCCACTTT
>few|TRBV19|-|TRBJ1-4
CASSTPGTNEKLFF
TGTGCCAGTAGTACCCCCGGAACTAATGAAAAACTGTTTTTT
>many|TRBV12-3/TRBV12-4|-|TRBJ1-4
CASSLTKEKLFF
TGTGCCAGCAGTTTAACCAAGGAAAAACTGTTTTTT
>many|TRBV3-1|-|TRBJ2-5
CASSRFNVAEVTQYF
TGTGCCAGCAGCCGATTTAATGTTGCGGAGGTGACCCAGTACTTC
>many|TRBV11-2|-|TRBJ1-1
CASSSHFGSTEAFF
TGTGCCAGCAGCTCCCATTTTGGGTCCACTGAAGCTTTCTTT
>many|TRBV3-1|TRBD1|TRBJ1-1
CASSQGPPGTVMNTEAFF
TGTGCCAGCAGCCAAGGACCTCCTGGGACAGTAATGAACACTGAAGCTTTCTTT
>few|TRBV5-1|TRBD1|TRBJ2-3
CASSLAQGWDTQYF
TGCGCCAGCAGCTTGGCACAGGGGTGGGATACGCAGTATTTT
>many|TRBV2|-|TRBJ1-1
CASNLAGVASEAFF
TGTGCCAGCAACTTGGCAGGGGTAGCGTCTGAAGCTTTCTTT
>-|TRBV28|-|TRBJ1-2
CASSFDRTGLYGYTF
TGTGCCAGCAGTTTTGACAGAACGGGGCTCTATGGCTACACCTTC
>-|TRBV7-6|-|TRBJ2-5
CASSITQGGETQYF
TGTGCCAGCAGCATCACGCAGGGCGGGGAGACCCAGTACTTC